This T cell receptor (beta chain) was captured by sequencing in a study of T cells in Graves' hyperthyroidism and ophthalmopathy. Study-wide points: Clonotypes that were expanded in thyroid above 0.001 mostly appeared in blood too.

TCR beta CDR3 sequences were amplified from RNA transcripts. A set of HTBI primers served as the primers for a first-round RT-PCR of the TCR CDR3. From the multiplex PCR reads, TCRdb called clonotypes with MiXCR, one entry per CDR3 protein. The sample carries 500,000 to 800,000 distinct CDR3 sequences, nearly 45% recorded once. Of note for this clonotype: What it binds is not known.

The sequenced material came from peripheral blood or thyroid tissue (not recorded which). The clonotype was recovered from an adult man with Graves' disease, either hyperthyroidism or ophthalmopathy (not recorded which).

CDR3 nucleotides: TGTGCCAGCAGCGCAGACGGGGAAATGGCCCACGAGCAGTACTTC. It is translated as CASSADGEMAHEQYF. The rearrangement uses TRBV7-9 and TRBJ2-7; maybe TRBD2 (5 bases). The germline V gene encodes CDR1 SEHNR and CDR2 FQNEAQ (reference sequence). This CDR3 spans 15 amino acids. V dropped 5 bases and J dropped 5 bases, with 19 bases sitting between them. Combining the CDR3 with reference TRBV7-9 and TRBJ2-7 gives the whole variable domain DTGVSQNPRHKITKRGQNVTFRCDPISEHNRLYWYRQTLGQGPEFLTYFQNEAQLEKSRLLSDRFSAERPKGSFSTLEIQRTEQGDSAMYLCASSADGEMAHEQYFGPGTRLTVT.